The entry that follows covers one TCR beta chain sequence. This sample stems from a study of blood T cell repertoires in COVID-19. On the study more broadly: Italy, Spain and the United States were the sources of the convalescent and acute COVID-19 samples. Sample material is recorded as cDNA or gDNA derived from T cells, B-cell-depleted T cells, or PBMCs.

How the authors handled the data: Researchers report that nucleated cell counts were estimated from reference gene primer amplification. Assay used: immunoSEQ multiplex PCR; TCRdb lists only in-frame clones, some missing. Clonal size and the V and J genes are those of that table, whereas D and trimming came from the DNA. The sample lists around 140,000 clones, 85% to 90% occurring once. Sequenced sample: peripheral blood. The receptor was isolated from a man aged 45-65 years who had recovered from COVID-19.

The CDR3 protein is CASSRQGAVNSPLHF. In DNA form, the CDR3 reads TGTGCCAGCAGCCGACAGGGGGCGGTTAATTCACCCCTCCACTTT. V is TRBV3-1 (or the pseudogene TRBV3-2) and J is TRBJ1-6; 10 nucleotides agree with TRBD1. J was trimmed by 6 bases and V by 4 bases; bases with no gene match: 3. This CDR3 region has 15 residues. Germline loops: CDR1 LGHDT, CDR2 YNNKEL (reference sequence).